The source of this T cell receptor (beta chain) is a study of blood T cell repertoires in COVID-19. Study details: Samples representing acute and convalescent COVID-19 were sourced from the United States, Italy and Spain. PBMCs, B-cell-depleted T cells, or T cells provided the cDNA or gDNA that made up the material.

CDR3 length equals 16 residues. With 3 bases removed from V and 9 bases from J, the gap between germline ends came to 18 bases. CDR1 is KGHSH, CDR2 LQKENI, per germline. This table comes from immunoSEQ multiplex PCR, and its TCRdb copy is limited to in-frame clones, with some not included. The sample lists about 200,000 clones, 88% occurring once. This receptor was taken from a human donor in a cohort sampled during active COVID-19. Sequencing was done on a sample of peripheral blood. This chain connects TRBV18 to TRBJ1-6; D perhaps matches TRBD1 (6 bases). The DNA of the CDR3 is TGTGCCAGCTCACCGGGAGAGACAGGAATTGGTTCACCCCTCCACTTT. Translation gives CASSPGETGIGSPLHF.